This TCR beta chain was identified during a study of T cell changes during pregnancy in multiple sclerosis. The CDR3 length is 17 residues. Trimming took 3 bases from V and 6 from J; bases not matched to a gene: 11. CDR1 is SGHTA and CDR2 is FQGNSA in the germline V gene. Clones were read by immunoSEQ multiplex PCR, and TCRdb kept only the in-frame ones, dropping some. In the table there are about 31,000 clones, around 88% of which are singletons. The sequence was collected from a female donor in good health, enrolled as a control in a pregnancy study. This specimen consisted of CD4+ T cells from peripheral blood mononuclear cells, obtained in the first trimester of pregnancy. The V call is TRBV7-2, the J call TRBJ2-3; 11 nucleotides align to TRBD2. The DNA of the CDR3 is TGTGCCAGCAGCTTGAGGCTAGCGGGGGGCGGCGTTGATACGCAGTATTTT. As protein: CASSLRLAGGGVDTQYF.